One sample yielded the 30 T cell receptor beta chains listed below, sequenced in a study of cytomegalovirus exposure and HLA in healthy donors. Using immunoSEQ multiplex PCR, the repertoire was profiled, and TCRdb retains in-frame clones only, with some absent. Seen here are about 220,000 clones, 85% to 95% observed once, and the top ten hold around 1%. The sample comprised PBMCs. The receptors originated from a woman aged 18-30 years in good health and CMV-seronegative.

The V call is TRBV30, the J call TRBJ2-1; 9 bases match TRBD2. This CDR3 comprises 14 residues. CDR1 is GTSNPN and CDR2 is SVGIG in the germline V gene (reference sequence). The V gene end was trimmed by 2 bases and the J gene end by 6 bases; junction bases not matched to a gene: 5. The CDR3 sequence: CAWSRLAGPNEQFF. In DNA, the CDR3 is TGTGCCTGGAGTCGGCTAGCGGGACCCAATGAGCAGTTCTTC. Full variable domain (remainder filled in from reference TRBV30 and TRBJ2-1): SQTIHQWPATLVQPVGSPLSLECTVEGTSNPNLYWYRQAAGRGLQLLFYSVGIGQISSEVPQNLSASRPQDRQFILSSKKLLLSDSGFYLCAWSRLAGPNEQFFGPGTRLTVL.

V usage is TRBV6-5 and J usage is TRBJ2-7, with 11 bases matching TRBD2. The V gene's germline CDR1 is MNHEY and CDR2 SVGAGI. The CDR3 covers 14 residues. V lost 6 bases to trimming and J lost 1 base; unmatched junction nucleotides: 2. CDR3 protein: CASRGTSGSYEQYF. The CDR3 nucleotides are TGTGCCAGCAGAGGGACTAGCGGATCCTACGAGCAGTACTTC.

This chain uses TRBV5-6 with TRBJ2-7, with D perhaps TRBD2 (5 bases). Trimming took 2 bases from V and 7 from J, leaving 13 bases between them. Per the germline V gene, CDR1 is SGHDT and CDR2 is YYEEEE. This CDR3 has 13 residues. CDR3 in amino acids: CASSFSRSGEQYF. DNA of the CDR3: TGTGCCAGCAGCTTCTCTAGGTCGGGGGAGCAGTACTTC.

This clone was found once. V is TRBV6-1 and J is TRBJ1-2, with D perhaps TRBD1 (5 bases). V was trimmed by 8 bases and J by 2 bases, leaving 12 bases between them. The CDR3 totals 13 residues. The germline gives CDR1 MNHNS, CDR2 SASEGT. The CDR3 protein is CASSRDFNYGYTF. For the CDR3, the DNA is TGTGCCAGCTCCCGGGACTTCAACTATGGCTACACCTTC.

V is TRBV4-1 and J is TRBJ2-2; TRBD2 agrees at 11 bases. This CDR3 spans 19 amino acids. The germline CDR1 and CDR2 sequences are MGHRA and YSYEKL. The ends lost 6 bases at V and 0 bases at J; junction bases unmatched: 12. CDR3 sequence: CASSEVPGLAAANTGELFF. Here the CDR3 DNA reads TGCGCCAGCAGTGAAGTACCGGGACTAGCGGCGGCGAACACCGGGGAGCTGTTTTTT.

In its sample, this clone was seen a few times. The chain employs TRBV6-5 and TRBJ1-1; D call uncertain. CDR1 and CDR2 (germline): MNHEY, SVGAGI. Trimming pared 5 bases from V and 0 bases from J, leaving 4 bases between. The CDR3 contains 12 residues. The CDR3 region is CASSRVNTEAFF. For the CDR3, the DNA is TGTGCCAGCAGTCGGGTGAACACTGAAGCTTTCTTT.

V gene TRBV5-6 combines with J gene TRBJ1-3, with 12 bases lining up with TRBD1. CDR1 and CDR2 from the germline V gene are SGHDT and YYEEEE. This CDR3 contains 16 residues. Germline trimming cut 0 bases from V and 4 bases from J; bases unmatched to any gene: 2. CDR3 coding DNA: TGTGCCAGCAGCTTGGTGGGACAGGGGGCAGGAAACACCATATATTTT. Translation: CASSLVGQGAGNTIYF.

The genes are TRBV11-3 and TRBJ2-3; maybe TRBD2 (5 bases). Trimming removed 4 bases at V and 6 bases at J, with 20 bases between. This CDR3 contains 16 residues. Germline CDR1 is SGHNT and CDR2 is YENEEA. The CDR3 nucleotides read TGTGCCAGCAGCTCCCACCCGAGCGGAACGTGGGATACGCAGTATTTT. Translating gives CASSSHPSGTWDTQYF. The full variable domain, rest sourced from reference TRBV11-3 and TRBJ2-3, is EAGVVQSPRYKIIEKKQPVAFWCNPISGHNTLYWYLQNLGQGPELLIRYENEEAVDDSQLPKDRFSAERLKGVDSTLKIQPAELGDSAVYLCASSSHPSGTWDTQYFGPGTRLTVL.

CDR3 sequence reads: CASRAEQGANEKLFF. The CDR3 bases are TGTGCCAGCAGAGCCGAACAGGGTGCTAATGAAAAACTGTTTTTT. V gene TRBV7-9 combines with J gene TRBJ1-4, with D maybe TRBD1 (6 bases). The CDR3 loop spans 15 amino acids. Between the trimmed V and J ends, which lost 6 bases and 3 bases, there was a span of 14 bases. Germline assignment: CDR1 SEHNR and CDR2 FQNEAQ (reference sequence). Variable domain in full (rest from reference TRBV7-9 and TRBJ1-4): DTGVSQNPRHKITKRGQNVTFRCDPISEHNRLYWYRQTLGQGPEFLTYFQNEAQLEKSRLLSDRFSAERPKGSFSTLEIQRTEQGDSAMYLCASRAEQGANEKLFFGSGTQLSVL.

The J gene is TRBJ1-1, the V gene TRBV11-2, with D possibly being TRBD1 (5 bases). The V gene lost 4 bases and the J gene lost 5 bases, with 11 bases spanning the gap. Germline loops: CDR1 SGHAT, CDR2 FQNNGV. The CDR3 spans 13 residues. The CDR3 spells CASSSAGRTEAFF. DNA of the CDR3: TGTGCCAGCAGCTCCGCAGGGCGGACTGAAGCTTTCTTT.

The CDR3 DNA sequence: TGTGCCAGTAGCCCGAGTCGAACCAACTATGGCTACACCTTC. Translation gives CASSPSRTNYGYTF. V gene TRBV19 combines with J gene TRBJ1-2; D gene uncertain. Germline values: CDR1 LNHDA, CDR2 SQIVND (reference sequence). This CDR3 is 14 amino acids long. With 6 bases removed from V and 2 bases from J, the gap between germline ends came to 13 bases.

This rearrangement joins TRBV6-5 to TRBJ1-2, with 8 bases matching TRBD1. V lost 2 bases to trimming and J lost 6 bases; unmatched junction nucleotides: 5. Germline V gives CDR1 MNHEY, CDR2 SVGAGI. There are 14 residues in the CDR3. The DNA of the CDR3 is TGTGCCAGCAGTTACGTGGACAGGGATCATGGCTACACCTTC. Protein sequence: CASSYVDRDHGYTF.

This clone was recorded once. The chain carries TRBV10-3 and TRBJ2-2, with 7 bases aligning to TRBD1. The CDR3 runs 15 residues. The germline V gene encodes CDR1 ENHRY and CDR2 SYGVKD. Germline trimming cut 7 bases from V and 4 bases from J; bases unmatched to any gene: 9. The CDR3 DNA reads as TGTGCCATCACTATACGGGACAGTCCCACCGGGGAGCTGTTTTTT. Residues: CAITIRDSPTGELFF.

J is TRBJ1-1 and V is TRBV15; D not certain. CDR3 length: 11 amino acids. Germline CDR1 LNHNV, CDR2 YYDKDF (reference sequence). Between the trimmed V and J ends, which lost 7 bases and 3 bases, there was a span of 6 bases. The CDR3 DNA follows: TGTGCCACCACCTCCCACACTGAAGCTTTCTTT. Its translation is CATTSHTEAFF.

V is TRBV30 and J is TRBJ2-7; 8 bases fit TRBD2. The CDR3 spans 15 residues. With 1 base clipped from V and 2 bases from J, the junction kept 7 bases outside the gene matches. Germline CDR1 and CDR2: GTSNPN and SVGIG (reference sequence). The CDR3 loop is CAWSGPPGLAYEQYF. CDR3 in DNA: TGTGCCTGGAGTGGACCGCCGGGACTAGCCTACGAGCAGTACTTC. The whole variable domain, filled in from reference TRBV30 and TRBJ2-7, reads SQTIHQWPATLVQPVGSPLSLECTVEGTSNPNLYWYRQAAGRGLQLLFYSVGIGQISSEVPQNLSASRPQDRQFILSSKKLLLSDSGFYLCAWSGPPGLAYEQYFGPGTRLTVT.

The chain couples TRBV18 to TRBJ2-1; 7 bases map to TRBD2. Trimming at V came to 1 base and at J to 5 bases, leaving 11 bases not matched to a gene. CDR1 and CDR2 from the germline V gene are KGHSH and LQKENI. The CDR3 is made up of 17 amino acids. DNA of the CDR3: TGTGCCAGCTCACCACTTGGAAGGACTAGAGGGGACAATGAGCAGTTCTTC. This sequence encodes CASSPLGRTRGDNEQFF.

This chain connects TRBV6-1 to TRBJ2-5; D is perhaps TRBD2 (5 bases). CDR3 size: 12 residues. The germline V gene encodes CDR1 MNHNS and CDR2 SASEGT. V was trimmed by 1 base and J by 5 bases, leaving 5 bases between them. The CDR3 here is CASSEGGETQYF. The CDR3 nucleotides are TGTGCCAGCAGTGAAGGAGGGGAGACCCAGTACTTC.

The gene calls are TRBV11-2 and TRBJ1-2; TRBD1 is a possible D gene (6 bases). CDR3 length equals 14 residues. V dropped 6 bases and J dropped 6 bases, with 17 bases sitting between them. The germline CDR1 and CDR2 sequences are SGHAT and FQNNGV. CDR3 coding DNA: TGTGCCAGCAGTACCCGGGGGGCGGTAAATGGCTACACCTTC. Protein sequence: CASSTRGAVNGYTF.

CDR3 in DNA: TGTGCCTGGCACCGTGGACTAGCGGGAGCTTCAGGGTACAATGAGCAGTTCTTC. Protein product: CAWHRGLAGASGYNEQFF. The chain combines TRBV30 with TRBJ2-1; TRBD2 agrees at 13 bases. Per the germline V gene, CDR1 is GTSNPN and CDR2 is SVGIG (reference sequence). The CDR3 has 18 residues. J was trimmed by 4 bases and V by 5 bases; bases with no gene match: 14.

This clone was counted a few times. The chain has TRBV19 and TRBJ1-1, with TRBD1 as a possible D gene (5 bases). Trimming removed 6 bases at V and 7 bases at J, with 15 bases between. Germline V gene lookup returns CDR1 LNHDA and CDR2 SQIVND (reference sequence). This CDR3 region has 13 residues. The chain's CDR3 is CASRGRVVDEAFF. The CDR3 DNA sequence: TGTGCCAGTAGGGGCAGGGTAGTTGATGAAGCTTTCTTT.

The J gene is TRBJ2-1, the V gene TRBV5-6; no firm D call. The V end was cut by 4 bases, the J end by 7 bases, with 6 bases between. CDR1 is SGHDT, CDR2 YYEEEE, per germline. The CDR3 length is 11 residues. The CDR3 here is CASSLSNEQFF. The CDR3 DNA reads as TGTGCCAGCAGCCTTTCTAATGAGCAGTTCTTC.

Here the CDR3 reads CASSEWGSHSGNTIYF. The CDR3 region has the DNA TGTGCCAGCAGTGAATGGGGCAGCCACTCTGGAAACACCATATATTTT. The rearrangement uses TRBV6-1 and TRBJ1-3, with D perhaps matching TRBD1 (5 bases). Germline CDR1 MNHNS, CDR2 SASEGT. There are 16 residues in the CDR3. V lost 2 bases, J lost 0 bases, and 11 bases lay in between.

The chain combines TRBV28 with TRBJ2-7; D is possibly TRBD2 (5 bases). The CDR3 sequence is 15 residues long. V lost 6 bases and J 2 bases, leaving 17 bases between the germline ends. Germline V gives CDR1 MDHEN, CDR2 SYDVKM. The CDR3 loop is CASRSFGLTTYEQYF. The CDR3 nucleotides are TGTGCCAGCAGATCATTTGGACTGACGACCTACGAGCAGTACTTC.

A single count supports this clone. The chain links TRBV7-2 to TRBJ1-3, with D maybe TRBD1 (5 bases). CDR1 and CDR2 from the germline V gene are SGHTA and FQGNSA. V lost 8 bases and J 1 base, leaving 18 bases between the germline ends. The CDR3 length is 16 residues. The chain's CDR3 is CASSVWGSGSGNTIYF. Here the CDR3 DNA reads TGTGCCAGCTCGGTTTGGGGCTCAGGGTCTGGAAACACCATATATTTT.

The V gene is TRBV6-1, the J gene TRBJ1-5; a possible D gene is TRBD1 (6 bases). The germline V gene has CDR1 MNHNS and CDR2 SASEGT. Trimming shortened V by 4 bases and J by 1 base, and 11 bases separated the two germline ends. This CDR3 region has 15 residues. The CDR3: CASSVWGGSNQPQHF. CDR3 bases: TGTGCCAGCAGTGTCTGGGGGGGCAGCAATCAGCCCCAGCATTTT.

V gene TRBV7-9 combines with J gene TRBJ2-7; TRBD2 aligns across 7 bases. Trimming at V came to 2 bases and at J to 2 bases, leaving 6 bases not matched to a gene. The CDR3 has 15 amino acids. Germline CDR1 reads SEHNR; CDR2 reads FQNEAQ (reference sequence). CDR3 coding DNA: TGTGCCAGCAGCTTACGACTAGCAGCTCCCTACGAGCAGTACTTC. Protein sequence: CASSLRLAAPYEQYF.

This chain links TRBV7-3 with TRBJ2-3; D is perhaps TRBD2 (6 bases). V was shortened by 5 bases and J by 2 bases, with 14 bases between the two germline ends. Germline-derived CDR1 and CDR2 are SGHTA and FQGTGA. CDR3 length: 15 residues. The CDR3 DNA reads TGTGCCAGCAGCGCGTCGGGACTTATCACAGATACGCAGTATTTT. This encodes CASSASGLITDTQYF.

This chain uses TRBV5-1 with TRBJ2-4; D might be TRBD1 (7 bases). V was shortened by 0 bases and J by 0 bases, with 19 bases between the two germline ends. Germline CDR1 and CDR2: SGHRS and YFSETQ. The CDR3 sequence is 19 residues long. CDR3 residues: CASSLEGRDRALAKNIQYF. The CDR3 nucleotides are TGCGCCAGCAGCTTGGAGGGGCGGGACAGAGCCTTAGCCAAAAACATTCAGTACTTC.

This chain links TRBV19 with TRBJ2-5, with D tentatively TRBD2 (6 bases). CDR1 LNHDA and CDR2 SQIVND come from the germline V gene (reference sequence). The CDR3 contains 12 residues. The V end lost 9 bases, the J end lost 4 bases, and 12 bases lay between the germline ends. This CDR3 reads CASGLGGETQYF. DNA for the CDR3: TGTGCCAGCGGACTCGGGGGAGAGACCCAGTACTTC.

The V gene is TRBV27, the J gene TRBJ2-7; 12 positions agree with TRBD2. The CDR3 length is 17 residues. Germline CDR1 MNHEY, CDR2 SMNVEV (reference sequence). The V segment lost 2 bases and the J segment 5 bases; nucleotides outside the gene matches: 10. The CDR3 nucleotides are TGTGCCAGCAGTTTAGGCTCTAGCGGGAGGGCCCTCAACGAGCAGTACTTC. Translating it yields CASSLGSSGRALNEQYF.